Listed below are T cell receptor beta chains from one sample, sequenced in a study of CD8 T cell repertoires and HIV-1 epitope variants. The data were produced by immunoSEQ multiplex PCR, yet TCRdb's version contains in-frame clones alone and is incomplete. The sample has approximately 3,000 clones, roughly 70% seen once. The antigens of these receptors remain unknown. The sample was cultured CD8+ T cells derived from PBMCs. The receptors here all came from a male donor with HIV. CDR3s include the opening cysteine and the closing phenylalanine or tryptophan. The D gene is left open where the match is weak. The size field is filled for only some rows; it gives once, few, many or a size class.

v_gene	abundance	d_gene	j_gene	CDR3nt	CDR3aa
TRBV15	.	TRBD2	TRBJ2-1	TGTGCCACCACATGGGGCAGCGGGGGAAATGAGCAGTTCTTC	CATTWGSGGNEQFF
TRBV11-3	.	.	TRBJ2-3	TGTGCCAGCAGCTCCGACCGTTTCGATACGCAGTATTTT	CASSSDRFDTQYF
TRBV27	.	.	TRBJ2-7	TGTGCCAGCAGACTGCTCCAGGGTAACGAGCAGTACTTC	CASRLLQGNEQYF
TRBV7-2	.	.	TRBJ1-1	TGTGCCAGCAGCTTATGGGGGAACACTGAAGCTTTCTTT	CASSLWGNTEAFF
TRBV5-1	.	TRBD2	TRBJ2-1	TGCGCCAGCAGCTTGCCCAGCGGGAGTAATGAGCAGTTCTTC	CASSLPSGSNEQFF
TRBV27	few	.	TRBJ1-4	TGTGCCAGCAGTCCCCTAGCGGCAGGGTCTAATGAAAAACTGTTTTTT	CASSPLAAGSNEKLFF
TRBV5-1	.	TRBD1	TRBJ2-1	TGCGCCAGCAGTTCCGGGACAGGCGAATACAATGAGCAGTTCTTC	CASSSGTGEYNEQFF
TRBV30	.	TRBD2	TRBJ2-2	TGTGCCTGGACTGGCGGGGGATTGGGCACCGGGGAGCTGTTTTTT	CAWTGGGLGTGELFF
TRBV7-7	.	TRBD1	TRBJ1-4	TGTGCCAGCAGCCCAGGGACAGCAACTAATGAAAAACTGTTTTTT	CASSPGTATNEKLFF
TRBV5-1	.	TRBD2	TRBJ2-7	TGCGCCAGCAGCTTGGAGGTTAGCGGGAGCTACGAGCAGTACTTC	CASSLEVSGSYEQYF
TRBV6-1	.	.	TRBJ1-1	TGTGCCAGCAGTGAAACAGGCAGGCTGAACACTGAAGCTTTCTTT	CASSETGRLNTEAFF
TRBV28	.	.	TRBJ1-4	TGTGCCAGCAGTTTCCCCTCTCAACTAGGACAGCCTAATGAAAAACTGTTTTTT	CASSFPSQLGQPNEKLFF
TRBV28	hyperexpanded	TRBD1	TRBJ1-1	TGTGCCAGCAGTTCCCCCGGGACAGGGGTGATTTCCACTGAAGCTTTCTTT	CASSSPGTGVISTEAFF
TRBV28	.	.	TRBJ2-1	TGTGCCAGCAGTTTATTGGCTACCTCCTACAATGAGCAGTTCTTC	CASSLLATSYNEQFF
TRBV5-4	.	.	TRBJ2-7	TGTGCCAGCAGCTTGTACCCCCGGGGCGAGCAGTACTTC	CASSLYPRGEQYF
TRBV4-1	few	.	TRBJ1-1	TGCGCCAGCAGCCAAGATTGGACAGCCACGAACACTGAAGCTTTCTTT	CASSQDWTATNTEAFF
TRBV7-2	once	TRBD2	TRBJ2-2	TGTGCCAGCAGCTTAAGCGGGGCGCCGAACACCGGGGAGCTGTTTTTT	CASSLSGAPNTGELFF
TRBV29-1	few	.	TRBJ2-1	TGCAGCGTTGAAGATGTTTTCGGGGGTGCGTCCTACAATGAGCAGTTCTTC	CSVEDVFGGASYNEQFF
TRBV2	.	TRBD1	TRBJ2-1	TGTGCCAGCAGAGAGCGGACAGGGGAGCCCCACAATGAGCAGTTCTTC	CASRERTGEPHNEQFF
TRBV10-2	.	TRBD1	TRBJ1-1	TGCGCCAGCAGTGAGGGACAGGGTCTCGGCACTGAAGCTTTCTTT	CASSEGQGLGTEAFF
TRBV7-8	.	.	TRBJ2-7	TGTGCCAGCAGCCGAGCCCCGGATTACGAGCAGTACTTC	CASSRAPDYEQYF
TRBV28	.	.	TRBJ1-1	TGTGCCAGCGCCAGGGTTGGGACTGAAGCTTTCTTT	CASARVGTEAFF
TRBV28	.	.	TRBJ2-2	TGTGCCAGCAGTTTATATAAGGGCCTGTCCGGGGAGCTGTTTTTT	CASSLYKGLSGELFF
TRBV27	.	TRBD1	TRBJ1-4	TGTGCCAGCAGTACAAGGACAGGGGGCTCCGTGACTAATGAAAAACTGTTTTTT	CASSTRTGGSVTNEKLFF
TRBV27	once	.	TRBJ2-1	TGTGCCAGCAGTTTTTCCATTAAGGGTACTCAGTTCTTC	CASSFSIKGTQFF
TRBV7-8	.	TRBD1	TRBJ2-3	TGTGCCAGCAGCTTCGGGACAGGTCCTAGCACAGATACGCAGTATTTT	CASSFGTGPSTDTQYF
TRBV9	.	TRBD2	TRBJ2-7	TGTGCCAGCAGCGTAGACCGGGGGGGCGGATACTACGAGCAGTACTTC	CASSVDRGGGYYEQYF
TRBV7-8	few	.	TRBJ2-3	TGTGCCAGCAGCTTAGCGAGCGTTGGAGATACGCAGTATTTT	CASSLASVGDTQYF
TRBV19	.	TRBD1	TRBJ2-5	TGTGCCAGTAGCGGGACAGGGGCGACGGAGACCCAGTACTTC	CASSGTGATETQYF
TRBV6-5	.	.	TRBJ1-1	TGTGCCAGCAGTTACAACGCCTTCGGGCCAGTCACTGAAGCTTTCTTT	CASSYNAFGPVTEAFF
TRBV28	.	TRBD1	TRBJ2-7	TGTGCCAGCAGTGAAACGGGACAGATCGACGAGCAGTACTTC	CASSETGQIDEQYF
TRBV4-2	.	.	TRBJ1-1	TGTGCCAGCAGCCAAGGGGCCCTAACAAACACTGAAGCTTTCTTT	CASSQGALTNTEAFF
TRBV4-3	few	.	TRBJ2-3	TGCGCCAGCAGCCAAGACCGGCCCAGTAGGGCGGATACGCAGTATTTT	CASSQDRPSRADTQYF
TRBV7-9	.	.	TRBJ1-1	TGTGCCAGCAGCCTCTCGCTGGGGGGGAACACTGAAGCTTTCTTT	CASSLSLGGNTEAFF
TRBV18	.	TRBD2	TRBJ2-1	TGTGCCAGCTCACGGACTAGCGGGGACTACAATGAGCAGTTCTTC	CASSRTSGDYNEQFF
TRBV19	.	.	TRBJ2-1	TGTGCCAGTATGGTCGACAATGAGCAGTTCTTC	CASMVDNEQFF
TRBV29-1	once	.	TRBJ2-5	TGCAGCGTGAGGTCCCCGTACCAAGAGACCCAGTACTTC	CSVRSPYQETQYF
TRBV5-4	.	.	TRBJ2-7	TGTGCCAGCAGCTTGTCAGGGAGTTTCTACGAGCAGTACTTC	CASSLSGSFYEQYF
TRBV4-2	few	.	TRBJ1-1	TGTGCCAGCAGCCACTTAGGGACTGCGAACACTGAAGCTTTCTTT	CASSHLGTANTEAFF
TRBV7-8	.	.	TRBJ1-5	TGTGCCAGCAGCCAAAGGTGGGATCAGCCCCAGCATTTT	CASSQRWDQPQHF
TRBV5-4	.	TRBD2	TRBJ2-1	TGTGCCAGCAGCTTGTGGATCGCGGGAGGGCTCTACAATGAGCAGTTCTTC	CASSLWIAGGLYNEQFF
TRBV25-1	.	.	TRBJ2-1	TGTGCCAGCAGTGAAGGTTTCGGGGTCGGCGAGCAGTTCTTC	CASSEGFGVGEQFF
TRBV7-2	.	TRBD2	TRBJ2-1	TGTGCCAGCAGCCTCTCCTACCGCGGCAGCGGGGTTTACAATGAGCAGTTCTTC	CASSLSYRGSGVYNEQFF
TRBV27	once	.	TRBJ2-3	TGTGCCAGCAGTTTTACCAGGGGAAGGACAGATACGCAGTATTTT	CASSFTRGRTDTQYF
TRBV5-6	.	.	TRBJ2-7	TGTGCCAGCAGCTGGTCCGAAAATATGGTGTACGAGCAGTACTTC	CASSWSENMVYEQYF
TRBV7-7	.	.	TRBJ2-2	TGTGCTAGCAGCCCCTTGGGACCCCGCCCCGGGGAGCTGTTTTTT	CASSPLGPRPGELFF
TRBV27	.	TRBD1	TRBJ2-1	TGTGCCAGCAGTTCCCCCGGGACAGGGGGCCCTACGGGGCAGTTCTTC	CASSSPGTGGPTGQFF
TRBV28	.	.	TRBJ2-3	TGTGCCAGCAGGTACACAGATACGCAGTATTTT	CASRYTDTQYF
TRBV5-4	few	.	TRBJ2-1	TGTGCCAGCAGCGTGTCTAGTTGGGAGGACAATGAGCAGTTCTTC	CASSVSSWEDNEQFF
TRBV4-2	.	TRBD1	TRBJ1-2	TGTGCCAGCAGCCCGGGACAGAATAACTATGGCTACACCTTC	CASSPGQNNYGYTF
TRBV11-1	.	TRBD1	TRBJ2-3	TGTGCCAGCAGCCCCCCTAACAGGGGATACACAGATACGCAGTATTTT	CASSPPNRGYTDTQYF
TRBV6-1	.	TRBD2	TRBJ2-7	TGTGCCAGCAGTGAGCCCTATAGCGGGAGAAGCGAGCAGTACTTC	CASSEPYSGRSEQYF
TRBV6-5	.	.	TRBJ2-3	TGTGCCAGCAGTCCTGGACTGAGAGACGGTACGCAGTATTTT	CASSPGLRDGTQYF
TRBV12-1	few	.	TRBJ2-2	TGTGCCAGCAGCTTTGAACGACCTACCGGGGAGCTGTTTTTT	CASSFERPTGELFF
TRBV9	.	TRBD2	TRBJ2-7	TGTGCCAGCAGCGTAGAAGGGGCAGCGGGACGGCAGTACTTC	CASSVEGAAGRQYF
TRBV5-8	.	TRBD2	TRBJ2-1	TGTGCCAGCAGCGTAGCGGGAGGCCCCCCCTACAATGAGCAGTTCTTC	CASSVAGGPPYNEQFF
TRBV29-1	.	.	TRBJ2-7	TGCAGCGTTGGTGGCCTCCCCGGGACCGGAACCTACGAGCAGTACTTC	CSVGGLPGTGTYEQYF